This record concerns one T cell receptor (beta chain) sequence. Terminally differentiated effector memory CD45RA+ cells were excluded by CCR7 positive selection of CD45RO-negative cells. Recent vaccinations or acute infections were absent in the healthy HIV-negative adult donors. The sample originates from a study of shared clonotypes between healthy human individuals. The repertoire was sequenced with immunoSEQ multiplex PCR; TCRdb's copy has only in-frame clones and lacks some. The table has about 2,100,000 clones, approximately 94% seen once. This receptor was identified in a man younger than 35 in good health. Some clones in this sample may be carry-over from other donors' samples. Material: naive CD8+ T cells from PBMCs.

In nucleotides, the CDR3 is TGTGCCAGCAGCTTGGGGGACAACTACGAGCAGTACTTC. This encodes CASSLGDNYEQYF. The rearrangement joins TRBV5-6 to TRBJ2-7; D might be TRBD1 (6 bases). V was pared by 0 bases and J by 3 bases, with 7 bases between. Germline V gene lookup returns CDR1 SGHDT and CDR2 YYEEEE. There are 13 residues in the CDR3.